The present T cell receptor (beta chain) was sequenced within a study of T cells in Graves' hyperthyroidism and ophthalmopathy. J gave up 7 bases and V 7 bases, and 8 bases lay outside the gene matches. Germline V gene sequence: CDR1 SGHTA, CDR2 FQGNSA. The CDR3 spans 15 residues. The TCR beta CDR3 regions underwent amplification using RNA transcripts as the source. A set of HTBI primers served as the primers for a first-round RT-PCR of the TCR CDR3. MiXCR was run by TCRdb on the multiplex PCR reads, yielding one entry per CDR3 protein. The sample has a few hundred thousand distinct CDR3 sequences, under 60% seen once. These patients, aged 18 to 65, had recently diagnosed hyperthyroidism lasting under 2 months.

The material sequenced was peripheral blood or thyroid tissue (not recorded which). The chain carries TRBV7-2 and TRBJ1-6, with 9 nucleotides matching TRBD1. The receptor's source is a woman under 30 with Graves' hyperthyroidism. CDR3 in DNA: TGTGCCAGCACTAGGGGGACAGGGCTGAATTCACCCCTCCACTTT. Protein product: CASTRGTGLNSPLHF.